Shown below are 24 T cell receptor beta chains from a single sample sequenced in a study of T cell repertoires in cytomegalovirus infection. These receptors have no known antigen. MiXCR, run by TCRdb on the reads, gives a single entry per CDR3 protein. The sample lists roughly 69,000 distinct CDR3 sequences, about 26% occurring once. Sequenced material: CD8+ T cells from cultured PBMCs, taken from culture after CMV antigen stimulation. These receptors came from a human donor in good health (CMV status not recorded). Some clones in this sample may be carry-over from other donors' samples.

There are a few counts of this clonotype. This chain joins TRBV7-9 and TRBJ2-1; D uncertain. CDR3 size: 13 residues. The germline V gene has CDR1 SEHNR and CDR2 FQNEAQ (reference sequence). Trimming cost V 5 bases and J 5 bases, with 10 bases left between them. The CDR3 loop is CASSSPLDNEQFF. DNA for the CDR3: TGTGCCAGCAGCAGCCCCCTAGACAATGAGCAGTTCTTC.

This clonotype was recorded many times. At one end, the junction sequence differs from germline, possibly due to a read error. This chain links TRBV5-1 with TRBJ2-2; maybe TRBD1 (6 bases). This CDR3 region has 13 residues. Germline V gene lookup returns CDR1 SGHRS and CDR2 YFSETQ. The DNA of the CDR3 is TGTGCCAGCAGCTTAGGGGGCACCGGGGAGCTGTTTTTT. It encodes CASSLGGTGELFF.

This rearrangement joins TRBV6-1 to TRBJ1-5; the D is unclear. Trimming stripped 1 base from V and 0 bases from J, with 13 bases between. The CDR3 is made up of 17 amino acids. Germline CDR1 and CDR2: MNHNS and SASEGT. The CDR3 is CASSEDQPGYSNQPQHF. CDR3 in DNA: TGTGCCAGCAGTGAAGATCAACCAGGTTATAGCAATCAGCCCCAGCATTTT.

This sequence joins TRBV28 and TRBJ1-5, with D uncertain. The CDR3 runs 16 residues. Trimming pared 5 bases from V and 0 bases from J, leaving 14 bases between. Germline assignment: CDR1 MDHEN and CDR2 SYDVKM. In nucleotides, the CDR3 is TGTGCCAGCAGTGGACGATCGGAAGGTAGCAATCAGCCCCAGCATTTT. It encodes CASSGRSEGSNQPQHF.

V is TRBV6-2 or TRBV6-3 and J is TRBJ2-3; D uncertain. Deletions cut 7 bases from V and 0 bases from J, with 11 bases between. The CDR3 covers 14 residues. The germline V gene has CDR1 MNHEY and CDR2 SVGEGT. CDR3 DNA: TGTGCCAGCAAACGACCCGGGAGCACAGATACGCAGTATTTT. Protein sequence: CASKRPGSTDTQYF.

This chain joins TRBV4-3 and TRBJ2-4; TRBD1 aligns across 9 bases. With 1 base clipped from V and 7 bases from J, the junction kept 2 bases outside the gene matches. Germline CDR1 reads LGHNA; CDR2 reads YSLEER. The CDR3 has 14 residues. The CDR3 loop is CASSQGQGGNIQYF. The CDR3 DNA follows: TGCGCCAGCAGCCAAGGACAGGGGGGCAACATTCAGTACTTC.

The chain has TRBV14 and TRBJ2-3; D remains ambiguous. Germline CDR1 reads SGHDN; CDR2 reads FVKESK. Trimming removed 1 base from V and 0 bases from J, with 8 bases in between. This CDR3 has 15 residues. The CDR3: CASSQVPKSTDTQYF. The CDR3 DNA is TGTGCCAGCAGCCAAGTTCCAAAAAGCACAGATACGCAGTATTTT. Supplemented by reference TRBV14 and TRBJ2-3, the full variable domain reads EAGVTQFPSHSVIEKGQTVTLRCDPISGHDNLYWYRRVMGKEIKFLLHFVKESKQDESGMPNNRFLAERTGGTYSTLKVQPAELEDSGVYFCASSQVPKSTDTQYFGPGTRLTVL.

This clonotype was recorded a few times. The chain has TRBV20-1 and TRBJ2-5, with D perhaps given as TRBD1 or TRBD2 (5 bases each). The CDR3 length is 14 residues. The V and J ends lost 0 bases and 4 bases respectively, with 12 bases between them. Germline V gene lookup returns CDR1 DFQATT and CDR2 SNEGSKA (reference sequence). CDR3 bases: TGCAGTGCTAGAGATTATGGGGGTGGAGAGACCCAGTACTTC. Its protein product is CSARDYGGGETQYF.

This clonotype has only one observation. At one end the junction does not follow the germline gene, possibly because of a read error. The rearrangement uses TRBV3-1 and TRBJ2-3; D possibly uses TRBD1 or TRBD2 (8 bases each). Germline V gene sequence: CDR1 LGHDT, CDR2 YNNKEL (reference sequence). The CDR3 length is 18 residues. In nucleotides, the CDR3 is TGTGCCAGCAGCCACCCGGAGGACAGGGCGGGAGGCACAGAAACGCAGTATTTT. This gives the protein CASSHPEDRAGGTETQYF.

At least ten counts were recorded for this clonotype. The V and J genes are TRBV7-6 and TRBJ2-3; no clear D gene. V lost 5 bases to trimming and J lost 8 bases, with 17 bases between them. CDR1 and CDR2 (germline): SGHVS, FNYEAQ. The CDR3 extends over 14 amino acids. The CDR3 DNA sequence: TGTGCCAGCAGCCCGTTAACAATGAGTGGTACGCAGTATTTT. It is translated as CASSPLTMSGTQYF.

This chain links TRBV2 with TRBJ1-2, with 7 positions matching TRBD1. V shed 6 bases, J shed 0 bases, and the junction held 13 bases outside the gene matches. From germline, CDR1 is SNHLY and CDR2 FYNNEI. This CDR3 has 17 amino acids. As DNA, the CDR3 is TGTGCCAGCAGGGACCGGGACAGACTAGGGTCTAACTATGGCTACACCTTC. Protein: CASRDRDRLGSNYGYTF.

This clonotype has only a few counts. The chain has TRBV19 and TRBJ1-1; D possibly corresponds to TRBD1 (5 bases). The CDR3 is 14 residues long. Germline lookup yields CDR1 LNHDA and CDR2 SQIVND (reference sequence). The V end lost 6 bases, the J end lost 1 base, and 12 bases lay between the germline ends. The CDR3 is CASRSGAENTEAFF. CDR3 DNA sequence: TGTGCCAGTAGGTCCGGGGCAGAGAACACTGAAGCTTTCTTT.

CDR3 sequence reads: CASSQAGVGTDTQYF. DNA for the CDR3: TGCGCCAGCAGCCAAGCAGGGGTTGGTACAGATACGCAGTATTTT. The chain recombines TRBV4-3 with TRBJ2-3; the D gene is possibly TRBD1 (6 bases). The germline CDR1 and CDR2 sequences are LGHNA and YSLEER. Trimming stripped 1 base from V and 3 bases from J, with 11 bases between. The CDR3 has 15 amino acids.

This clonotype was recorded a few times. The chain links TRBV6-2 or TRBV6-3 to TRBJ2-1; tentatively, D is TRBD2 (6 bases). CDR3 length: 15 amino acids. From germline, CDR1 is MNHEY and CDR2 SVGEGT. V dropped 8 bases and J dropped 0 bases, with 14 bases sitting between them. Written as DNA, the CDR3 is TGTGCCAGCCGGAGGGGTTTCAGCTCCTACAATGAGCAGTTCTTC. It codes for CASRRGFSSYNEQFF.

This chain connects TRBV12-3 or TRBV12-4 to TRBJ2-7, with 13 nucleotides matching TRBD2. The CDR3 is made up of 14 amino acids. Trimming removed 4 bases from V and 6 bases from J; junction bases left unmatched: 3. The CDR3 region has the DNA TGTGCCAGCAGTTGGACTAGCGGGAGTCTCGAGCAGTACTTC. This codes for CASSWTSGSLEQYF.

This clonotype was observed a few times. The genes are TRBV29-1 and TRBJ2-3; the match to TRBD2 covers 9 bases. Germline CDR1 SQVTM, CDR2 ANQGSEA. V was clipped by 6 bases and J by 1 base; unmatched bases: 5. CDR3 length equals 14 residues. The CDR3 is CSVEGLAGTDTQYF. The CDR3 nucleotides are TGCAGCGTCGAGGGACTAGCTGGCACAGATACGCAGTATTTT.

The chain uses TRBV13 and TRBJ2-7; D not certain. Trimming stripped 3 bases from V and 6 bases from J, with 9 bases between. CDR3 length equals 12 residues. Germline V lookup: CDR1 PRHDT, CDR2 FYEKMQ (reference sequence). CDR3 bases: TGTGCCAGCAGCTTGTCGACAAGCGAGCAGTACTTC. Its translation: CASSLSTSEQYF.

This clonotype was seen ten or more times. V is TRBV7-8 and J is TRBJ2-2; no clear D. CDR3 size: 15 residues. Trimming stripped 5 bases from V and 3 bases from J, with 13 bases between. CDR1 is SGHVS and CDR2 is FQNEAQ in the germline V gene. CDR3 in amino acids: CASSLDQIHTGELFF. The CDR3 coding sequence is TGTGCCAGCAGCCTGGACCAGATCCACACCGGGGAGCTGTTTTTT.

Ten or more counts support this clonotype. The chain carries TRBV7-8 and TRBJ2-5, with D perhaps matching TRBD2 (5 bases). CDR1 SGHVS and CDR2 FQNEAQ come from the germline V gene. V lost 1 base, J lost 9 bases, and 18 bases lay in between. CDR3 length: 15 residues. The CDR3 reads CASSLVWAARESQYF. The DNA for the CDR3 is TGTGCCAGCAGCTTAGTTTGGGCAGCTAGGGAGTCCCAGTACTTC. Full variable domain (rest looked up from reference TRBV7-8 and TRBJ2-5): GAGVSQSPRYKVAKRGQDVALRCDPISGHVSLFWYQQALGQGPEFLTYFQNEAQLDKSGLPSDRFFAERPEGSVSTLKIQRTQQEDSAVYLCASSLVWAARESQYFGPGTRLLVL.

The rearrangement links TRBV4-3 to TRBJ2-3; D not certain. V was shortened by 1 base and J by 4 bases, with 12 bases between the two germline ends. The germline gives CDR1 LGHNA, CDR2 YSLEER. CDR3 size: 15 residues. CDR3 sequence (DNA): TGCGCCAGCAGCCAAGCCTGGAATGATCCAGATACGCAGTATTTT. Translated, it gives CASSQAWNDPDTQYF.

The V and J genes are TRBV30 and TRBJ2-7, with D tentatively TRBD1 or TRBD2 (6 bases each). Looked up from germline, CDR1 is GTSNPN and CDR2 is SVGIG (reference sequence). This CDR3 has 13 residues. Trimming took off 3 bases at V and 2 bases at J, with 11 bases between the two ends. The CDR3 nucleotides read TGTGCCTGGAGCGGGGGACACCCCTACGAGCAGTACTTC. It codes for CAWSGGHPYEQYF.

The chain employs TRBV27 and TRBJ2-1; 12 nucleotides align to TRBD2. The CDR3 has 16 amino acids. The trim removed 5 bases at V and 4 bases at J, leaving 6 bases unmatched. Germline V gene lookup returns CDR1 MNHEY and CDR2 SMNVEV (reference sequence). The CDR3 here is CASSIRLAGVYNEQFF. The CDR3 DNA reads TGTGCCAGCAGTATACGACTAGCGGGGGTGTACAATGAGCAGTTCTTC.

The rearrangement joins TRBV27 to TRBJ2-1; D is unclear. V dropped 2 bases and J dropped 6 bases, with 14 bases sitting between them. Germline loops: CDR1 MNHEY, CDR2 SMNVEV (reference sequence). The CDR3 sequence is 15 residues long. CDR3 sequence: CASSLILGPTNEQFF. For the CDR3, the DNA is TGTGCCAGCAGTTTAATCCTAGGACCTACCAATGAGCAGTTCTTC.

The CDR3, as DNA: TGCAGTGCTAGACCCAGAACGAATACAGATACGCAGTATTTT. This gives the protein CSARPRTNTDTQYF. The chain combines TRBV20-1 with TRBJ2-3; D call uncertain. This CDR3 comprises 14 residues. Trimming removed 2 bases from V and 3 bases from J, with 12 bases in between. The germline CDR1 and CDR2 sequences are DFQATT and SNEGSKA (reference sequence).